The source of this TCR beta chain is a study of blood T cell repertoires in COVID-19 (dated by TCRdb to the early 2020s). About the investigation overall: Samples covering the acute and convalescent phases of COVID-19 were provided by collaborators in the United States, Italy and Spain. The prospective study material was composed of cDNA or gDNA derived from T cells, B-cell-depleted T cells, or PBMCs. A freely available public database, intended as a resource for researchers studying the immune response to SARS-CoV-2, is where the repertoires were released. Nearly every sample came with metadata listing a de-identified subject ID, COVID-19 status, age in years and sex. The dataset comprised deeply sampled blood TCRbeta repertoires from subjects exposed to, actively infected with, or recovered from COVID-19. Where HLA class I and class II types were available, the types were taken from metadata supplied by the sample provider, not from assay-based typing. The samples were drawn from two sources: the first 160 participants of the ongoing ImmuneRACE study, and 1,200 or so subjects contributed by 6 global collaborators.

The immunoSEQ Assay, a bias-controlled multiplex PCR, was used to amplify TCRbeta CDR3 regions from genomic DNA. As for the authors' bioinformatics: Within the assay, amplification of reference gene primers was used to estimate how many nucleated cells each sample contained. To quantify the absolute abundance of each unique TCRbeta CDR3 rearrangement, sequence reads were collapsed and filtered. For each sample, productive Simpson clonality was calculated by taking the square root of Simpson's diversity index across productive rearrangements. Not all clones reach the TCRdb copy of this immuneACCESS table, which keeps in-frame sequences only. Checked studies attribute under half of the gap to unresolved V genes and leave the rest unexplained. That table gives V, J and clone size, and the DNA gave D and trimming. For this sample there are 350,000 to 400,000 clones; around 92% appear just once. 1.5% to 2% of the sample goes to the ten largest clones.

In the prospective study, participants were roughly 18 to 100 years old, resided in fewer than 25 geographic areas of the United States, and were enrolled through a virtual design. Cohort assignment in the prospective study relied on participant-reported clinical history from a screening survey and a study questionnaire. Recovered participants in ImmuneRACE Cohort 3 were defined by two consecutive negative NP/OP PCR tests, clearance by a healthcare professional, or resolution of symptoms. Mobile phlebotomists in the prospective study collected whole blood, serum and a nasopharyngeal or oropharyngeal swab from every participant. Prospective study participants could optionally give additional blood draws and questionnaires over an approximately 2-month period. Blood samples from the prospective study were shipped frozen or at room temperature prior to DNA extraction. Worth noting for this clone: Its antigen has not been determined. Base-call qualities are not available, and no considerably larger clone is one nucleotide away.

What the study reported, not specific to this receptor: How much clinical and demographic metadata was included differed by source and by participant, and the metadata was provided uncurated.

As encoded in the germline V gene (reference sequence), CDR1 is PRHDT while CDR2 is FYEKMQ. The CDR3 holds 14 amino acids from the cysteine to the phenylalanine. The entry retains the CDR3 DNA only, 42 bases that are in frame from base 1. V lost 5 bases and J lost 0 bases; the stretch between them is 10 bases long. The chain couples TRBV13 to TRBJ1-1; a tentative D match to TRBD1 spans 5 bases. This clonotype was obtained from a woman in her thirties who had recovered from COVID-19. The sequenced sample consisted of PBMCs or T cells enriched from blood (not recorded which). The DNA sequence reads TGTGCCAGCAGCACCCGACAGCTGAACACTGAAGCTTTCTTT. It specifies CASSTRQLNTEAFF.